What follows describes a single T cell receptor (beta chain). Germline CDR1 is ENHRY and CDR2 is SYGVKD. The V gene end was trimmed by 3 bases and the J gene end by 3 bases; junction bases not matched to a gene: 8. The CDR3 loop spans 17 amino acids. The data derive from a study of graft-versus-host responses after intestinal transplantation. As for the study in general: Recipients obtained multivisceral, liver-intestinal, or isolated intestinal transplants.

Clones were sequenced by immunoSEQ multiplex PCR, and TCRdb holds only the in-frame ones, with some missing. The data hold roughly 69,000 clones, with roughly 90% observed a single time. Specimen: bone marrow, collected 700 to 750 days after intestinal transplantation. The sequence was collected from a human patient who received an intestinal transplant, so some T cells may come from the graft donor. This chain joins TRBV10-3 and TRBJ2-3, with 11 positions matching TRBD2. This CDR3 is CAISEGLAGGPTDTQYF. Here the CDR3 DNA reads TGTGCCATCAGTGAAGGCCTAGCGGGGGGACCGACAGATACGCAGTATTTT.